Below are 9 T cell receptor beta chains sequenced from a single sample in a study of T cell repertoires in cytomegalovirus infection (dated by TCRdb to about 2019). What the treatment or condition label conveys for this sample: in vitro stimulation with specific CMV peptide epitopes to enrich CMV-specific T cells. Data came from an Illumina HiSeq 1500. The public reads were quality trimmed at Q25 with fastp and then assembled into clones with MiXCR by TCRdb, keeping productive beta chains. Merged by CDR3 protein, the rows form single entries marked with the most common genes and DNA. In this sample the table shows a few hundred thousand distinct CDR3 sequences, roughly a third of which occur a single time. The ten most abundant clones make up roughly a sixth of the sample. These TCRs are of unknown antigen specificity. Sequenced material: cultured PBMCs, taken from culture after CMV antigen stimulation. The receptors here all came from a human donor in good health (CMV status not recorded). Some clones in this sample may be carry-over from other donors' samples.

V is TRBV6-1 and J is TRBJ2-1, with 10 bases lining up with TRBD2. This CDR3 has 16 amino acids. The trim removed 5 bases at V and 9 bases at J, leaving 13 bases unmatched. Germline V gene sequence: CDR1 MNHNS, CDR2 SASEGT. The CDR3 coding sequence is TGTGCCAGCAGTCCCGCCTCGACTAGCGGGTGGGGTGAGCAGTTCTTC. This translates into CASSPASTSGWGEQFF.

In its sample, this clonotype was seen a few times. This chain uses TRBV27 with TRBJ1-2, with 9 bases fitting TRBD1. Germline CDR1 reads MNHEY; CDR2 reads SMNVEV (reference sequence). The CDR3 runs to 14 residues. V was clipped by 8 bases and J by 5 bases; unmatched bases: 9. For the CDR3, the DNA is TGTGCCAGCGGAAGATCGGACAGGGGTTATGGCTACACCTTC. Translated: CASGRSDRGYGYTF.

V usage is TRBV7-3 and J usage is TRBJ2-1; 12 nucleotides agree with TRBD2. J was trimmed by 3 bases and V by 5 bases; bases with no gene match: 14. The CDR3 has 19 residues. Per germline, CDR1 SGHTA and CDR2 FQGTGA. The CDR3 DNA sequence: TGTGCCAGCAGCCCCGGAACCCTACTAGCGGGGGGCCACTACAATGAGCAGTTCTTC. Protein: CASSPGTLLAGGHYNEQFF.

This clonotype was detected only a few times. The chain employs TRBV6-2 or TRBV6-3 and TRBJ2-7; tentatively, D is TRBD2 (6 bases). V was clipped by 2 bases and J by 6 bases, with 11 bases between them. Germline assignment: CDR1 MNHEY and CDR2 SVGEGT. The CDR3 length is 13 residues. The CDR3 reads CASSYGHGGEQYF. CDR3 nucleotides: TGTGCCAGCAGTTACGGGCACGGGGGCGAGCAGTACTTC.

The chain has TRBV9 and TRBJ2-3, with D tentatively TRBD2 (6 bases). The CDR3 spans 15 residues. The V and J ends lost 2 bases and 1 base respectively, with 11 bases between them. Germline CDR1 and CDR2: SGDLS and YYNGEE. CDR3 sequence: CASSVVGGGTDTQYF. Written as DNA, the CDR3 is TGTGCCAGCAGCGTCGTGGGCGGGGGCACAGATACGCAGTATTTT.

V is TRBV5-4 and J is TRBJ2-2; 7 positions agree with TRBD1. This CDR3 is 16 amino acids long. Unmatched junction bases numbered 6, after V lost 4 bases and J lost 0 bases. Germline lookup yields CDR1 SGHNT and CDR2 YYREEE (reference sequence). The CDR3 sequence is CASSPDRRANTGELFF. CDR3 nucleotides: TGTGCCAGCAGCCCGGACAGGCGGGCGAACACCGGGGAGCTGTTTTTT.

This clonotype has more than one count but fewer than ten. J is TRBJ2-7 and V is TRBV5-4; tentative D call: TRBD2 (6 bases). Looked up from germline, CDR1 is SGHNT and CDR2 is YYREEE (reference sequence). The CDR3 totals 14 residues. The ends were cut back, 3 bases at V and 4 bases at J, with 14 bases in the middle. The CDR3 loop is CASSSEGVVYEQYF. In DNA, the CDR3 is TGTGCCAGCAGCTCGGAGGGAGTGGTATACGAGCAGTACTTC.

CDR3 nucleotide sequence: TGTGCCAGTAGTCCCGACCTAGCGTCTGGCTCCTACAATGAGCAGTTCTTC. Translation: CASSPDLASGSYNEQFF. The chain has TRBV19 and TRBJ2-1, with D possibly TRBD2 on 6 matching bases. Germline loops: CDR1 LNHDA, CDR2 SQIVND (reference sequence). This CDR3 has 17 amino acids. V gave up 5 bases and J gave up 0 bases, with 17 bases separating them.

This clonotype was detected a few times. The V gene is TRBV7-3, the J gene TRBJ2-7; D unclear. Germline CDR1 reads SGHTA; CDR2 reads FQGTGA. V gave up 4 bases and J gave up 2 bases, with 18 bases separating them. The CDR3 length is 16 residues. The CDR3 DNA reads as TGTGCCAGCAGCTCCGAGCCCACGTATATTGCCTACGAGCAGTACTTC. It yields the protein CASSSEPTYIAYEQYF.